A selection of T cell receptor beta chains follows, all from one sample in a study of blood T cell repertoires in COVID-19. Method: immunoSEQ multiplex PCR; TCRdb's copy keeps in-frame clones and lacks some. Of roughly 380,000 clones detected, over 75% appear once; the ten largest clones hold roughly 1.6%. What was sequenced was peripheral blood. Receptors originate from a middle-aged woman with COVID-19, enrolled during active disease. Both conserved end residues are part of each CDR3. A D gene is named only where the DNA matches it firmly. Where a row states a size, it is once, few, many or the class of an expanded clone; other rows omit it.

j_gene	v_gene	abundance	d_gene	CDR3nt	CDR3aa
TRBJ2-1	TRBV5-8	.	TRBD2	TGTGCCAGCAGCTTGGAACTAGCGGATTACAATGAGCAGTTCTTC	CASSLELADYNEQFF
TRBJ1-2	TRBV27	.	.	TGTGCCAGCAGTTTAAGAGGGAATGGCTACACCTTC	CASSLRGNGYTF
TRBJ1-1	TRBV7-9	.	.	TGTGCCAGCAGCTTCCTCGCGGGGGTGAACACTGAAGCTTTCTTT	CASSFLAGVNTEAFF
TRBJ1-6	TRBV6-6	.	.	TGTGCCAGCACCTCCTCGGATAAGGGGGTTTCACCCCTCCACTTT	CASTSSDKGVSPLHF
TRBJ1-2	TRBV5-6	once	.	TGTGCCAGCAGCTTGGTTTTGGGGGCCGCTAACTATGGCTACACCTTC	CASSLVLGAANYGYTF
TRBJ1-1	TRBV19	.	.	TGTGCCAGTAGTATAGATCCCGCGCGCCTGCAAGCTTTCTTT	CASSIDPARLQAFF
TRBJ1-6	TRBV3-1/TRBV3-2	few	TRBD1	TGTGCCAGCAGTAGGACAGGGAGAGATTCACCCCTCCACTTT	CASSRTGRDSPLHF
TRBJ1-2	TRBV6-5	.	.	TGTGCCAGTTCAGTGGGCCGATATAACTATGGCTACACCTTC	CASSVGRYNYGYTF
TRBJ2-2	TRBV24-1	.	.	TGTGCCACCAGTGGGGGAGCAGACCCGAACACCGGGGAGCTGTTTTTT	CATSGGADPNTGELFF
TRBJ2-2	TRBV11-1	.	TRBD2	TGTGCCAGCAGCCGGGAGGGGGCGAACACCGGGGAGCTGTTTTTT	CASSREGANTGELFF
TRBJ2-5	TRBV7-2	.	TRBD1	TGTGCCAGCAGCTTAGCAGTGACAGGGGGACAAGAGACCCAGTACTTC	CASSLAVTGGQETQYF
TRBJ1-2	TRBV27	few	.	TGTGCCAGCAGTTTGCGGGGGGCCGATGGCTACACCTTC	CASSLRGADGYTF
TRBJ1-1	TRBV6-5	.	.	TGTGCCAGCAGTTACTCGATAGGTATACCCAGGACTGAAGCTTTCTTT	CASSYSIGIPRTEAFF
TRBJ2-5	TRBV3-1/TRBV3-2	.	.	TGTGCCAGCAGCCAAGATCACGGTGGTGAGACCCAGTACTTC	CASSQDHGGETQYF
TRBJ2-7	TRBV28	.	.	TGTGCCAGCAGCTCCCTCTTCGTTGAGCAGTACTTC	CASSSLFVEQYF
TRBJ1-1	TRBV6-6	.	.	TGTGCCAGCAGGGGGCTAGGGAACACTGAAGCTTTCTTT	CASRGLGNTEAFF
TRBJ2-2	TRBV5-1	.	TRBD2	TGCGCCAGCAGCTTGTCTAGCGGGAGTAAGAGCGGGGAGCTGTTTTTT	CASSLSSGSKSGELFF
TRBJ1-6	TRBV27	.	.	TGTGCCAGCAGTTTATTCGTGACACCCAGCTCCTATAATTCACCCCTCCACTTT	CASSLFVTPSSYNSPLHF
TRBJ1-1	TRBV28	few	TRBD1	TGTGCCAGCAGTTCCGGACAGGGGATGAACACTGAAGCTTTCTTT	CASSSGQGMNTEAFF
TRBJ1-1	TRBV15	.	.	TGTGCCACCAGCAGAGACTGGGGCGGGAGAAGGAACACTGAAGCTTTCTTT	CATSRDWGGRRNTEAFF
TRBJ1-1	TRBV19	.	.	TGTGCCAGTAGCAGGGGAAACACTGAAGCTTTCTTT	CASSRGNTEAFF
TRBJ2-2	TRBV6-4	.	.	TGTGCCAGCAGTGACTCGTCTTCCGGGGAGCTGTTTTTT	CASSDSSSGELFF
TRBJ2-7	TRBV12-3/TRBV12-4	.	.	TGTGCCAGCAGCTTCGGGGAGGCCCCCGAGCAGTACTTC	CASSFGEAPEQYF
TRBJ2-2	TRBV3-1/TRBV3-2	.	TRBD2	TGTGCCAGCAGCCACGGGGGAGGGACCGGGGAGCTGTTTTTT	CASSHGGGTGELFF
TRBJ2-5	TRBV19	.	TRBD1	TGTGCCAGTAGTATAGTGATGGGCAGGGGGATGGAGACCCAGTACTTC	CASSIVMGRGMETQYF
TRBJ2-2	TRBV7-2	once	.	TGTACCAGCAGCTTAGTTTTGTCCTCCGGGGAGCTGTTTTTT	CTSSLVLSSGELFF
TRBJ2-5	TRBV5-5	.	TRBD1	TGTGCCAGCAGCTCTGACAGGGTCGGAGAGACCCAGTACTTC	CASSSDRVGETQYF
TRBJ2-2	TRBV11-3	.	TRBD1	TGTGCCAGCAGCTTATACAGGGGGGACACCGGGGAGCTGTTTTTT	CASSLYRGDTGELFF